Given below is one T cell receptor beta chain in context. Its antigen is not known. The data originate from a study of T cell responses to AZD1222 COVID-19 vaccine. Study-wide findings and caveats: Donor demographics were predominantly white British with a female majority; clonal diversity may be underestimated.

TCRdb keeps only in-frame clones here, not all; method: immunoSEQ multiplex PCR. The data hold about 120,000 clones, with 90% observed a single time. The V gene lost 5 bases and the J gene lost 0 bases, with 3 bases spanning the gap. Per germline, CDR1 SEHNR and CDR2 FQNEAQ (reference sequence). This CDR3 has 12 amino acids. This TCR came from an adult in good health. The material sequenced was peripheral blood, taken on day 0 of MenACWY control vaccination. V is TRBV7-9 and J is TRBJ2-3; the D is unclear. The CDR3 DNA reads as TGTGCCAGCAGCACTAGCACAGATACGCAGTATTTT. Its translation is CASSTSTDTQYF.